Sequencing of this T cell receptor beta chain was carried out in a study of cytomegalovirus exposure and HLA in healthy donors. Study overall: The 90 to 150 validation repertoires used the same platform as the 666 first-cohort repertoires, a later analysis reported. The study, taken as a whole, reports: The investigators catalogued 164 TCR beta chains as cytomegalovirus-associated. Subsequent analysis of the approximately 110 validation repertoires found a tendency for first-cohort TCR clusters to co-occur. Reported performance of the classifier showed diagnosis of cytomegalovirus status with high specificity and sensitivity.

On this clone itself: Its antigen is not known.

CDR1 is LGHNA, CDR2 YNFKEQ, per germline. Trimming took 3 bases from V and 0 from J; bases not matched to a gene: 8. This CDR3 contains 17 residues. Assay used: immunoSEQ multiplex PCR; TCRdb lists only in-frame clones, some missing. This sample has under 250,000 clones, with roughly 80% found just once. The sequenced sample consisted of PBMCs. The chain combines TRBV4-2 with TRBJ1-1, with 9 bases aligning to TRBD1. The sequence derives from a woman between 18 and 29 years old in good health and CMV-seronegative. The CDR3 DNA sequence: TGTGCCAGCAGCCAGCCGGGACAGGGCATCATGAACACTGAAGCTTTCTTT. Its protein is CASSQPGQGIMNTEAFF.